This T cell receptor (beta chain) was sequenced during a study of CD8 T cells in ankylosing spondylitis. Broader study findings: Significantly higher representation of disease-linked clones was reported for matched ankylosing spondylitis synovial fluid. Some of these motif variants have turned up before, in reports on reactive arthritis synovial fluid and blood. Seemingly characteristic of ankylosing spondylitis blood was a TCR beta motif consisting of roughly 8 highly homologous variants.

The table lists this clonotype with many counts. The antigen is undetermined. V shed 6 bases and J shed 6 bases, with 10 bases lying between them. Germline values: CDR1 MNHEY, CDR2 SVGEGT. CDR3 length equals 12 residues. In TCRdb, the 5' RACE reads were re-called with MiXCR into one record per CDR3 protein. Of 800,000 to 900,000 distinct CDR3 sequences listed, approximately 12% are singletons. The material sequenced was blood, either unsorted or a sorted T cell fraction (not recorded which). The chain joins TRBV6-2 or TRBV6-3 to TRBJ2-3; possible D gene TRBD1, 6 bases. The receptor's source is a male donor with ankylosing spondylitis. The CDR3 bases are TGTGCCAGCAGACCAGGGGTGGATACGCAGTATTTT. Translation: CASRPGVDTQYF.